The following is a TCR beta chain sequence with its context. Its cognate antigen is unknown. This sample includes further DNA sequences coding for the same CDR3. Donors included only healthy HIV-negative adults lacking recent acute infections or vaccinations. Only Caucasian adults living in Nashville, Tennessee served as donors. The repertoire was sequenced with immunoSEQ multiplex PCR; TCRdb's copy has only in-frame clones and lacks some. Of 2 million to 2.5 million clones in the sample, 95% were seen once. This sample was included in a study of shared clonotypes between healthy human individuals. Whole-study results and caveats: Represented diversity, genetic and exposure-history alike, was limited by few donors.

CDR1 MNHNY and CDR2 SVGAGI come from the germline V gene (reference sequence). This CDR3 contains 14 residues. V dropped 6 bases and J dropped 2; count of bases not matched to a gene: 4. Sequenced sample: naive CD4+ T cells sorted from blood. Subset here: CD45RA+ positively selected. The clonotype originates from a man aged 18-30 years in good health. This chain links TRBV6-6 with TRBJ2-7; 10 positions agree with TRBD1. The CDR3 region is CASSPGQGAYEQYF. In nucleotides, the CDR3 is TGTGCCAGCAGCCCCGGACAGGGGGCCTACGAGCAGTACTTC.